This TCR beta chain is from a study of early T cells in non-severe SARS-CoV-2 infection listed by TCRdb under 2021. A note on the overall study: Bulk RNA from unsorted whole blood was used for TCR sequencing, so alpha and beta chains could not be paired.

The library came from 5' RACE. TCRdb lists the instrument as NextSeq 500. To correct for sequencing error and PCR bias, the TCR library protocol tagged individual cDNA molecules with unique molecular identifiers. TCR alpha and beta chains were both sequenced, and the abundances of alpha and beta sequences in each sample were closely correlated with each other. The original methods were these. Decombinator V4 was used to annotate TCR sequences for V gene, J gene and CDR3. TCRs were defined as expanded if a significant change between any two time points was detected under a Poisson model with p below 0.0001. Abundances of TCRs were expressed as counts per million after normalisation to the total number of TCRs sequenced in each sample. MAIT TCRs were defined by TRAV1-2 paired with TRAJ12, TRAJ20 or TRAJ33, and iNKT TCRs by TRAV10 paired with TRAJ18. VDJdb, accessed 1 November 2021, was searched for CMV, EBV and SARS-CoV-2 annotated TCRs, excluding TCRs annotated for multiple antigens. The raw public data were reprocessed by TCRdb itself: fastp quality trimming at Q25, MiXCR clonotype calling, in-frame beta chains only. Rows merge per CDR3 protein into single entries with the most common DNA and genes. It is TCRdb's table, rather than the study itself, that gives the V and J calls and clone size. For this sample there are around 70,000 distinct CDR3 sequences; more than 9% appear just once. Of the sample, 3.5% to 4.5% falls within the top ten clones.

For CDR1 and CDR2, the germline V gene lists MDHEN and SYDVKM. V loses 10 bases of germline sequence and J loses 1 base, and the interval between the two ends is 10 bases. Spanning cysteine to phenylalanine, the CDR3 consists of 12 amino acids. CDR3 DNA only is kept here, 36 bases in frame from base 1. The study was a case-control design nested within a healthcare worker cohort in London, UK, with weekly nasopharyngeal swab PCR tests and blood sampling. Between 23 and 31 March 2020, the week of the UK lockdown, healthcare workers were enrolled and then followed up weekly for as long as 16 weeks. A note on this clonotype: The clone's antigen remains unknown. No base-level quality is on record; no much larger clone is a single base apart.

Broader findings and caveats from the paper: Matching against VDJdb was skewed toward anti-spike CD8 responses, likely underestimated virus-specific expansions, and missed private and CD4 specificities.

The rearranged chain carries TRBV28 and TRBJ1-1; the D gene cannot be named for sure. The receptor comes from an adult who was a healthcare worker with PCR-confirmed SARS-CoV-2 infection or an uninfected control (not recorded which). Sequenced material: whole blood. In nucleotides, the sequence is TGTGCCACCGATTCATCGAACACTGAAGCTTTCTTT. Its protein reads: CATDSSNTEAFF.